The 22 T cell receptor beta chains listed next were all sequenced from one sample in a study of T cell responses to AZD1222 COVID-19 vaccine. Using immunoSEQ multiplex PCR, the repertoire was profiled, and TCRdb retains in-frame clones only, with some absent. Of more than 65,000 clones in the sample, roughly 88% were seen once. The sequenced sample was peripheral blood, obtained 28 days after the second AZD1222 dose. The receptor set was obtained from an adult who received the AZD1222 COVID-19 vaccine.

V usage is TRBV28 and J usage is TRBJ1-3; tentative D call: TRBD1 (6 bases). V dropped 6 bases and J dropped 2 bases, with 14 bases sitting between them. The CDR3 length is 15 residues. In germline, CDR1 is MDHEN, CDR2 SYDVKM. CDR3 loop: CASSLPQGTGNTIYF. The CDR3 nucleotides read TGTGCCAGCAGCCTCCCCCAGGGGACTGGAAACACCATATATTTT.

The chain recombines TRBV30 with TRBJ2-3, with 7 bases aligning to TRBD2. J was trimmed by 3 bases and V by 5 bases; bases with no gene match: 8. The CDR3 is 14 amino acids. Germline V CDR1 and CDR2: GTSNPN, SVGIG (reference sequence). The CDR3 DNA follows: TGTGCCTGGGTTAAACTAGCGAAAACAGATACGCAGTATTTT. Translated: CAWVKLAKTDTQYF.

This chain uses TRBV30 with TRBJ2-5; no reliable D call. Looked up from germline, CDR1 is GTSNPN and CDR2 is SVGIG (reference sequence). This CDR3 contains 13 residues. The ends were cut back, 2 bases at V and 4 bases at J, with 11 bases in the middle. The CDR3 is CAWSSVIGETQYF. The CDR3 DNA reads TGTGCCTGGAGTAGTGTCATCGGAGAGACCCAGTACTTC. Together with reference TRBV30 and TRBJ2-5, the CDR3 gives the full variable domain: SQTIHQWPATLVQPVGSPLSLECTVEGTSNPNLYWYRQAAGRGLQLLFYSVGIGQISSEVPQNLSASRPQDRQFILSSKKLLLSDSGFYLCAWSSVIGETQYFGPGTRLLVL.

The chain combines TRBV3-1 (or the pseudogene TRBV3-2) with TRBJ1-2, with D perhaps matching TRBD1 (6 bases). V was clipped by 4 bases and J by 3 bases, with 18 bases between them. Germline V lookup: CDR1 LGHDT, CDR2 YNNKEL (reference sequence). This CDR3 has 16 amino acids. The chain's CDR3 is CASSRGGPDEDYGYTF. The CDR3 DNA reads TGTGCCAGCAGCCGGGGGGGGCCAGATGAGGACTATGGCTACACCTTC.

The chain carries TRBV7-3 and TRBJ2-1; D may be TRBD1 or TRBD2 (6 bases each). V was pared by 5 bases and J by 12 bases, with 17 bases between. The germline gives CDR1 SGHTA, CDR2 FQGTGA. The CDR3 is 13 amino acids. CDR3 nucleotide sequence: TGTGCCAGCAGCCGGGAGAACAGGGATCCGCAGTTCTTC. As protein: CASSRENRDPQFF.

This clone appeared a single time. CDR3: CASSLNSYNEQFF. The CDR3, as DNA: TGTGCCAGCAGCCTGAACTCCTACAATGAGCAGTTCTTC. The chain links TRBV11-1 to TRBJ2-1; D remains ambiguous. With 5 bases removed from V and 0 bases from J, the gap between germline ends came to 5 bases. Germline V gene sequence: CDR1 SGHAT, CDR2 FQDESV (reference sequence). This CDR3 has 13 amino acids.

The chain couples TRBV3-1 (or the pseudogene TRBV3-2) to TRBJ1-1; possibly TRBD1 for D (5 bases). Germline CDR1 LGHDT, CDR2 YNNKEL (reference sequence). The CDR3 spans 13 residues. Trimming took off 3 bases at V and 10 bases at J, with 15 bases between the two ends. Here the CDR3 DNA reads TGTGCCAGCAGCCAGGGACCGGACTCAGGAGCTTTCTTT. This encodes CASSQGPDSGAFF.

V usage is TRBV6-6 and J usage is TRBJ2-1; 8 bases agree with TRBD2. This CDR3 spans 14 amino acids. J gave up 6 bases and V 10 bases, and 11 bases lay outside the gene matches. Germline assignment: CDR1 MNHNY and CDR2 SVGAGI (reference sequence). This CDR3 is CAIKRESSGNEQFF. In DNA form, the CDR3 reads TGTGCCATCAAGCGGGAGTCTTCGGGCAATGAGCAGTTCTTC.

This clone showed up just once. V gene TRBV5-1 combines with J gene TRBJ1-1; possibly TRBD1 for D (5 bases). CDR3 size: 13 residues. Trimming pared 6 bases from V and 4 bases from J, leaving 13 bases between. CDR1 is SGHRS and CDR2 is YFSETQ in the germline V gene. The CDR3 nucleotides are TGCGCCAGCACGCAGGGTCTGGGCACTGAAGCTTTCTTT. Translation gives CASTQGLGTEAFF.

This clone was detected a few times. This chain joins TRBV6-5 and TRBJ1-2; the match to TRBD1 covers 8 bases. This CDR3 has 13 residues. With 6 bases clipped from V and 1 base from J, the junction kept 1 base outside the gene matches. Germline CDR1 MNHEY, CDR2 SVGAGI. CDR3 sequence reads: CASSTGGNYGYTF. The CDR3 nucleotides are TGTGCCAGCAGCACAGGGGGTAACTATGGCTACACCTTC.

This rearrangement joins TRBV30 to TRBJ1-2; 10 bases are shared with TRBD1. The CDR3 is made up of 14 amino acids. Losses at the gene ends were 3 bases for V and 8 bases for J; bases not matched to a gene: 9. Germline V gene sequence: CDR1 GTSNPN, CDR2 SVGIG (reference sequence). As DNA, the CDR3 is TGTGCCTGGAGGGGTTTTGGGACAGGGGACGGCTACACCTTC. Its protein is CAWRGFGTGDGYTF.

V and J are TRBV5-4 and TRBJ2-7, with TRBD2 identical over 7 bases. The trim removed 0 bases at V and 3 bases at J, leaving 3 bases unmatched. The length of the CDR3 is 14 residues. Germline V gene lookup returns CDR1 SGHNT and CDR2 YYREEE (reference sequence). The CDR3 nucleotides are TGTGCCAGCAGCTTGGCGGGGGGACTCTACGAGCAGTACTTC. Encoded protein: CASSLAGGLYEQYF.

This chain connects TRBV6-5 to TRBJ1-5; perhaps TRBD1 as D (5 bases). This CDR3 is 13 amino acids long. The V end lost 6 bases, the J end lost 1 base, and 7 bases lay between the germline ends. Germline V gene lookup returns CDR1 MNHEY and CDR2 SVGAGI. DNA for the CDR3: TGTGCCAGCAGGGGGCGGAGCAATCAGCCCCAGCATTTT. Its translation is CASRGRSNQPQHF.

The chain combines TRBV6-5 with TRBJ2-3; D possibly matches TRBD1 or TRBD2 (7 bases each). The V end lost 6 bases, the J end lost 4 bases, and 17 bases lay between the germline ends. Per the germline V gene, CDR1 is MNHEY and CDR2 is SVGAGI. This CDR3 is 15 amino acids long. CDR3 sequence reads: CASRVKGAGADTQYF. The CDR3 coding sequence is TGTGCCAGCAGGGTCAAGGGGGCGGGGGCAGATACGCAGTATTTT.

The chain couples TRBV27 to TRBJ2-7; D may be TRBD1 or TRBD2 (6 bases each). The V gene's germline CDR1 is MNHEY and CDR2 SMNVEV (reference sequence). This CDR3 is 13 amino acids long. V was shortened by 6 bases and J by 4 bases, with 13 bases between the two germline ends. CDR3 amino acids: CASRPGASYEQYF. The CDR3 DNA is TGTGCCAGCAGACCGGGGGCCTCATACGAGCAGTACTTC.

On this clone itself: This sample also contains other DNA sequences that code for the same CDR3. The genes are TRBV11-2 and TRBJ1-2; D is undetermined. V lost 3 bases and J 2 bases, leaving 1 base between the germline ends. The CDR3 covers 11 residues. Germline loops: CDR1 SGHAT, CDR2 FQNNGV. CDR3 DNA: TGTGCCAGCAGCTTCAACTATGGCTACACCTTC. It translates to CASSFNYGYTF.

The V and J genes are TRBV7-2 and TRBJ2-1; 7 bases align to TRBD2. V lost 3 bases and J lost 5; bases outside the gene matches: 4. Germline-derived CDR1 and CDR2 are SGHTA and FQGNSA. This CDR3 is 14 amino acids long. CDR3: CASSFLTSNNEQFF. The CDR3 DNA sequence: TGTGCCAGCAGCTTCTTGACTAGCAACAATGAGCAGTTCTTC.

The chain links TRBV29-1 to TRBJ2-1; 11 bases map to TRBD2. Per germline, CDR1 SQVTM and CDR2 ANQGSEA. The CDR3 length is 14 residues. After removal of 4 bases from V and 7 bases from J, the junction contained 6 bases not matched to a gene. The CDR3 sequence is CSVALAGGGNEQFF. CDR3 nucleotides: TGCAGCGTTGCCTTAGCGGGAGGGGGGAATGAGCAGTTCTTC.

This chain connects TRBV3-1 (or the pseudogene TRBV3-2) to TRBJ1-1, with D perhaps matching TRBD1 (5 bases). Germline loops: CDR1 LGHDT, CDR2 YNNKEL (reference sequence). V gave up 3 bases and J gave up 3 bases, with 11 bases separating them. The CDR3 has 14 residues. The CDR3 DNA is TGTGCCAGCAGCCATCGGGGACCGGACACTGAAGCTTTCTTT. It codes for CASSHRGPDTEAFF.

The sample holds one count of this clone. The gene calls are TRBV5-8 and TRBJ2-5; 11 bases are shared with TRBD2. This CDR3 is 17 amino acids long. Germline loops: CDR1 SGHTS, CDR2 YDEGEE. Trimming at V came to 4 bases and at J to 1 base, leaving 9 bases not matched to a gene. The chain's CDR3 is CASSRGSSGGAQETQYF. CDR3 coding DNA: TGTGCCAGCAGCCGAGGGAGTAGCGGGGGGGCCCAAGAGACCCAGTACTTC.

The CDR3 loop reads CASSLDRLGNEQFF. CDR3 DNA: TGTGCCAGCAGCTTAGATCGCTTAGGTAATGAGCAGTTCTTC. The rearrangement uses TRBV7-2 and TRBJ2-1; D is unclear. The CDR3 spans 14 residues. V lost 1 base and J lost 7, with 11 bases in between. Germline-derived CDR1 and CDR2 are SGHTA and FQGNSA.

The chain carries TRBV24-1 and TRBJ1-5; TRBD1 aligns across 7 bases. Germline V gene sequence: CDR1 KGHDR, CDR2 SFDVKD. The CDR3 covers 14 residues. With V trimmed by 2 bases and J by 5 bases, 2 bases remained unmatched. The CDR3 DNA reads as TGTGCCACCAGTGATTACGGGACAGATCAGCCCCAGCATTTT. As protein: CATSDYGTDQPQHF.